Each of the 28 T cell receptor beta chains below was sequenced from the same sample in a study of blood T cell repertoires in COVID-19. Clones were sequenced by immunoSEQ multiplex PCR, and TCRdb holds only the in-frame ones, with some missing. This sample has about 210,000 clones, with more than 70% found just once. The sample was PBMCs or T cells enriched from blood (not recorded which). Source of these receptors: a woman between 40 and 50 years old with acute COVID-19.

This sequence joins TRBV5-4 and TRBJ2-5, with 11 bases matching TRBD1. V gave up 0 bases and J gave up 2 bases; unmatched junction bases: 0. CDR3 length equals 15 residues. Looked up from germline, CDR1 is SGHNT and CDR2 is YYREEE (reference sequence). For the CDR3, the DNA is TGTGCCAGCAGCTTGGGGGACAGGGGGCAAGAGACCCAGTACTTC. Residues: CASSLGDRGQETQYF.

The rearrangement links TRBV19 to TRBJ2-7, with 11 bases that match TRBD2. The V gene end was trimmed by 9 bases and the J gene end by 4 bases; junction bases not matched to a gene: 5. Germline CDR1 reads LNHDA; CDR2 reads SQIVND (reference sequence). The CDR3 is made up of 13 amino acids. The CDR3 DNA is TGTGCCAGGCTAGCGGGAGGAGGGTACGAGCAGTACGTC. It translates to CARLAGGGYEQYV.

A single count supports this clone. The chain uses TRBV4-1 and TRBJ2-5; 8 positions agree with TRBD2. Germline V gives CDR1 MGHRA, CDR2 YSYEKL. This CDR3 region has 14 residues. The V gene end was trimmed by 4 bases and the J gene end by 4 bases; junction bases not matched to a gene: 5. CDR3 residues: CASSPSGRSETQYF. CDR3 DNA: TGCGCCAGCAGCCCCAGCGGGAGATCAGAGACCCAGTACTTC.

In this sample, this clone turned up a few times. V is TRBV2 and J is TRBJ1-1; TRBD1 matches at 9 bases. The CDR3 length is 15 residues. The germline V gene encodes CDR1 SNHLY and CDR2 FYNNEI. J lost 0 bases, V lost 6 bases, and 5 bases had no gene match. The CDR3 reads CASSPGQGMNTEAFF. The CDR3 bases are TGTGCCAGCAGCCCGGGACAGGGAATGAACACTGAAGCTTTCTTT. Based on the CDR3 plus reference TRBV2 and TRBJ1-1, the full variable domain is EPEVTQTPSHQVTQMGQEVILRCVPISNHLYFYWYRQILGQKVEFLVSFYNNEISEKSEIFDDQFSVERPDGSNFTLKIRSTKLEDSAMYFCASSPGQGMNTEAFFGQGTRLTVV.

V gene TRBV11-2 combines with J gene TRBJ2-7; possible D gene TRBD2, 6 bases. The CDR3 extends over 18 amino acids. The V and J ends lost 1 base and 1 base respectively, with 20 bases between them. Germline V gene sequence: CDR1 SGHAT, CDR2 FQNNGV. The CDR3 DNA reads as TGTGCCAGCAGCTTAGGAGAGGGAGGAAGGTGGGGGTCCTACGAGCAGTACTTC. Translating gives CASSLGEGGRWGSYEQYF.

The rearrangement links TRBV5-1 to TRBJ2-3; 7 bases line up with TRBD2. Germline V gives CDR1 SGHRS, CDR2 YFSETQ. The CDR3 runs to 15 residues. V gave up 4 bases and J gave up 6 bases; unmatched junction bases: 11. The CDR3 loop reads CASSLSSGPTDTQYF. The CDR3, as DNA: TGCGCCAGCAGCCTATCTAGCGGCCCCACCGATACGCAGTATTTT. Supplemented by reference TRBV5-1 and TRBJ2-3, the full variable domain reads KAGVTQTPRYLIKTRGQQVTLSCSPISGHRSVSWYQQTPGQGLQFLFEYFSETQRNKGNFPGRFSGRQFSNSRSEMNVSTLELGDSALYLCASSLSSGPTDTQYFGPGTRLTVL.

CDR3 nucleotides: TGCGCCAGCAGCCCGGAGGCAGGTTCGGAGACCCAGTACTTC. Its translation is CASSPEAGSETQYF. The chain joins TRBV5-1 to TRBJ2-5, with D perhaps TRBD2 (5 bases). V was shortened by 4 bases and J by 5 bases, with 15 bases between the two germline ends. Germline assignment: CDR1 SGHRS and CDR2 YFSETQ. The CDR3 has 14 amino acids.

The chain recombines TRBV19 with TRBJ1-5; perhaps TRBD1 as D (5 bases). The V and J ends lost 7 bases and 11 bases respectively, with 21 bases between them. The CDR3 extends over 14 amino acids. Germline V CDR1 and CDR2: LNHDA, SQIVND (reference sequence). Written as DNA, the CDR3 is TGTGCCAGTACCCGGACGGCGGAACAGGCTTCCCAGCATTTT. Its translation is CASTRTAEQASQHF.

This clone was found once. CDR3 DNA sequence: TGTGCCACCAGCAGAGACGTCGGAGGGCCGATTTTCACTGAAGCTTTCTTT. Residues: CATSRDVGGPIFTEAFF. The genes are TRBV15 and TRBJ1-1; D unresolved. This CDR3 has 17 amino acids. V gave up 0 bases and J gave up 4 bases, with 18 bases separating them. Germline-derived CDR1 and CDR2 are LNHNV and YYDKDF (reference sequence).

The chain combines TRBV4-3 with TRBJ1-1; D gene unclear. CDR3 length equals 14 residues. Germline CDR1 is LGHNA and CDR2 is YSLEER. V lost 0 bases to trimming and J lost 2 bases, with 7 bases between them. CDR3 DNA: TGCGCCAGCAGCCAAGATGAGGGAAACACTGAAGCTTTCTTT. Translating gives CASSQDEGNTEAFF.

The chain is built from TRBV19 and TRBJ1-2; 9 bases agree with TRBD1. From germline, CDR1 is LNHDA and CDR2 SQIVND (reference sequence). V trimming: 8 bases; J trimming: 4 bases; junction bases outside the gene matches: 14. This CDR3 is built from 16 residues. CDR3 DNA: TGTGCCAGTTATTCCGGGACAGGGCTTAGAGGCTATGGCTACACCTTC. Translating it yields CASYSGTGLRGYGYTF. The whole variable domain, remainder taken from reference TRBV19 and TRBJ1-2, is DGGITQSPKYLFRKEGQNVTLSCEQNLNHDAMYWYRQDPGQGLRLIYYSQIVNDFQKGDIAEGYSVSREKKESFPLTVTSAQKNPTAFYLCASYSGTGLRGYGYTFGSGTRLTVV.

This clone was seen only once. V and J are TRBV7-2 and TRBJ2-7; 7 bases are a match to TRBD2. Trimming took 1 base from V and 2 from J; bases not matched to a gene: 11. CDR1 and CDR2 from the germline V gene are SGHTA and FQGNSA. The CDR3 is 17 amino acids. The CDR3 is CASSLGRAGVRTYEQYF. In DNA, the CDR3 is TGTGCCAGCAGCTTAGGGAGGGCGGGGGTCAGGACCTACGAGCAGTACTTC. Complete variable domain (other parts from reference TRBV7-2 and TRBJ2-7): GAGVSQSPSNKVTEKGKDVELRCDPISGHTALYWYRQSLGQGLEFLIYFQGNSAPDKSGLPSDRFSAERTGGSVSTLTIQRTQQEDSAVYLCASSLGRAGVRTYEQYFGPGTRLTVT.

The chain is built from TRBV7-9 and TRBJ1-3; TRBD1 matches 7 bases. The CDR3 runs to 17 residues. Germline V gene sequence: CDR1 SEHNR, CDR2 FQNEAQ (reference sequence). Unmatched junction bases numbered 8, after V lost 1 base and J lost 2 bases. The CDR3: CASSLGLTGLAGNTIYF. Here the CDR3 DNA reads TGTGCCAGCAGCTTAGGACTGACAGGGCTGGCTGGAAACACCATATATTTT.

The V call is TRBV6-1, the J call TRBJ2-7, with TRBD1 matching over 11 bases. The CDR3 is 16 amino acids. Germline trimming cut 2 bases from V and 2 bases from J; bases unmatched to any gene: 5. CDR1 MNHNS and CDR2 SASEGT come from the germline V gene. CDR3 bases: TGTGCCAGCAGTGAAAGGACAGGGGGCAAAACCTACGAGCAGTACTTC. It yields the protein CASSERTGGKTYEQYF.

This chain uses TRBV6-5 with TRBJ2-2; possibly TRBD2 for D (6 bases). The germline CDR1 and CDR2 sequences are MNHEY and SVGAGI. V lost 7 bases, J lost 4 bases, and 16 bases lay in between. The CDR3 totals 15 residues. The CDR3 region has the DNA TGTGCCAGCACTCGAATTAGGGGAGGCACCGGGGAGCTGTTTTTT. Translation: CASTRIRGGTGELFF.

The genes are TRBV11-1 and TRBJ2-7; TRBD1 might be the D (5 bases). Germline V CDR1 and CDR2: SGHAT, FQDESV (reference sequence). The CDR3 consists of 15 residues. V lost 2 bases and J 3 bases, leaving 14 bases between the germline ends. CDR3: CASSLPRDRFYEQYV. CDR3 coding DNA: TGTGCCAGCAGCTTACCCCGCGACAGATTCTACGAGCAGTACGTC.

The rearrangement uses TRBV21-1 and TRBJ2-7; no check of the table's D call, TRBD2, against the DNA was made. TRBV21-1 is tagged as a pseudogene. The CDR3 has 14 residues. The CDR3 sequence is CASSKGTTSYEQYF. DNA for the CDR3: TGTGCCAGCAGCAAAGGGACTACCTCCTACGAGCAGTACTTC.

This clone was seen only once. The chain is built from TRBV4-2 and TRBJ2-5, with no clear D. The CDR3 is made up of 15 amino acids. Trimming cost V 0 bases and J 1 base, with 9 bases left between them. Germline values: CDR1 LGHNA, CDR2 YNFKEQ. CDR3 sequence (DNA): TGTGCCAGCAGCCAAGATCGGGTGGTCCAAGAGACCCAGTACTTC. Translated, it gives CASSQDRVVQETQYF.

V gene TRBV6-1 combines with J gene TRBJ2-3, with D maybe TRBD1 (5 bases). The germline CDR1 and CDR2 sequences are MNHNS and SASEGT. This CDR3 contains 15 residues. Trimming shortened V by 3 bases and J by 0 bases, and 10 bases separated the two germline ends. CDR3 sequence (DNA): TGTGCCAGCAGTGAGTTGCGGACAAGCACAGATACGCAGTATTTT. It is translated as CASSELRTSTDTQYF.

CDR3 sequence (DNA): TGTGCCAGTAGTACCGAGGGACTAGCGGCCCAAGAGACCCAGTACTTC. Translated: CASSTEGLAAQETQYF. The chain combines TRBV19 with TRBJ2-5, with 11 bases aligning to TRBD2. With 4 bases clipped from V and 1 base from J, the junction kept 5 bases outside the gene matches. The CDR3 has 16 amino acids. Germline values: CDR1 LNHDA, CDR2 SQIVND (reference sequence).

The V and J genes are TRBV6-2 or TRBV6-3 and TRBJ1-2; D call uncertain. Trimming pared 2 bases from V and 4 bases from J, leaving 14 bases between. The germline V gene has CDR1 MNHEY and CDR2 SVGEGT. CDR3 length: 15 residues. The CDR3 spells CASSYEGLRSYGYTF. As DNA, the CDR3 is TGTGCCAGCAGTTACGAGGGTTTGAGAAGCTATGGCTACACCTTC.

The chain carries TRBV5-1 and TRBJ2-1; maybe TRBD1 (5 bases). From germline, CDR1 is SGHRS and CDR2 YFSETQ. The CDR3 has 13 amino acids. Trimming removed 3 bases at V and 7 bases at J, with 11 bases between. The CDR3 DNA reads TGCGCCAGCAGCTCAGGGCTGAGGAATGAGCAGTTCTTC. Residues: CASSSGLRNEQFF.

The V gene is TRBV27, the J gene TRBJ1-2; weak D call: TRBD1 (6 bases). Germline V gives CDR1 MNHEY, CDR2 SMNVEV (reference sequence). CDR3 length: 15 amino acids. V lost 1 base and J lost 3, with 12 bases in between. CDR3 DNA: TGTGCCAGCAGTTTATATCGAACAGGGCACTATGGCTACACCTTC. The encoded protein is CASSLYRTGHYGYTF.

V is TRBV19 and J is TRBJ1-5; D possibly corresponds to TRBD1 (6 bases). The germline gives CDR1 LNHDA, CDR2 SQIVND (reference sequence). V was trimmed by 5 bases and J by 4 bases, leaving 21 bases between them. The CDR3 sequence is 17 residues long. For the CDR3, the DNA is TGTGCCAGTAGTCGCGTAGGGGCACAGGGCACGAATCAGCCCCAGCATTTT. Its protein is CASSRVGAQGTNQPQHF.

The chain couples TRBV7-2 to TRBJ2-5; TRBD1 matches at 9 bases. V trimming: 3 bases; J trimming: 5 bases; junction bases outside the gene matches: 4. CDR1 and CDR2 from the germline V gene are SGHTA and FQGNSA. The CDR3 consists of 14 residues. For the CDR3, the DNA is TGTGCCAGCAGCTTGGGACAGGGACAGGAGACCCAGTACTTC. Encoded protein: CASSLGQGQETQYF.

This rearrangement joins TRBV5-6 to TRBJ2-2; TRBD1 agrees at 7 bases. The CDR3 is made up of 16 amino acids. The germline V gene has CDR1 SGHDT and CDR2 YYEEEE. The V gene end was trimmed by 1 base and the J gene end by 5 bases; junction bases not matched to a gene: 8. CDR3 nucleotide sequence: TGTGCCAGCAGCTTGACAACAGGGACAGTAACCGGGGAGCTGTTTTTT. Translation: CASSLTTGTVTGELFF.

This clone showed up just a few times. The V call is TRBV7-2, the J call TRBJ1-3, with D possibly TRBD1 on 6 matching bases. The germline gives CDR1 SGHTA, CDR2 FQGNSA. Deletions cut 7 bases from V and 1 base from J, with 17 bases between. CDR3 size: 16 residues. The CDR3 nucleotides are TGTGCCAGCACCCTTAACCCAGGGGTATCTGGAAACACCATATATTTT. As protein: CASTLNPGVSGNTIYF. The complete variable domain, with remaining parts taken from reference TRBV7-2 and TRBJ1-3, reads GAGVSQSPSNKVTEKGKDVELRCDPISGHTALYWYRQSLGQGLEFLIYFQGNSAPDKSGLPSDRFSAERTGGSVSTLTIQRTQQEDSAVYLCASTLNPGVSGNTIYFGEGSWLTVV.

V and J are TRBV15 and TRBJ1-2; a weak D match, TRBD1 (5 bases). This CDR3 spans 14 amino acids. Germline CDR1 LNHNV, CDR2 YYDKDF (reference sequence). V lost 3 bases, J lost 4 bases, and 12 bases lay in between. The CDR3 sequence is CATSSAGRGYGYTF. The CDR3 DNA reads TGTGCCACCAGCAGTGCCGGGAGGGGCTATGGCTACACCTTC.